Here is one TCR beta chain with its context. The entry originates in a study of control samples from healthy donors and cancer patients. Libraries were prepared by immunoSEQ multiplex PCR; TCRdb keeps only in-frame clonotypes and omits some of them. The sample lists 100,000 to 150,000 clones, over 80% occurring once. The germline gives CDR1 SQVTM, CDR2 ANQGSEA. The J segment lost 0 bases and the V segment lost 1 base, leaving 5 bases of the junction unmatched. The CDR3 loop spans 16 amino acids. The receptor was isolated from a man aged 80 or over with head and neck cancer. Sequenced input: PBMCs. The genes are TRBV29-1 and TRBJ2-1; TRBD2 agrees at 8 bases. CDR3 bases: TGCAGCGTTGAAGCCCGGGGGGGCCTCTCCTACAATGAGCAGTTCTTC. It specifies CSVEARGGLSYNEQFF.